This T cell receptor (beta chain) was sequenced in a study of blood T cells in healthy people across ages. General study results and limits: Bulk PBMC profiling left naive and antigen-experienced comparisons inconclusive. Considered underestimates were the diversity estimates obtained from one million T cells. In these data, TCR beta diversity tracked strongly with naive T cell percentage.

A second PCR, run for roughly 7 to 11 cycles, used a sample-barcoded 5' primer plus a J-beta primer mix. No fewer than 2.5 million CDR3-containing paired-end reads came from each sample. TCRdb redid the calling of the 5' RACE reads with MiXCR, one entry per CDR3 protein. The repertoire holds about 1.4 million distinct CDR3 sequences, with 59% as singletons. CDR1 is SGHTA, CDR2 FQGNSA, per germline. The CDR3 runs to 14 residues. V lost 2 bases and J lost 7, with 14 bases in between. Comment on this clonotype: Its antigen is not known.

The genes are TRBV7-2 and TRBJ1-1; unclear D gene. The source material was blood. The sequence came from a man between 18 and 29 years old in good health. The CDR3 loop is CASSLMSGGFEAFF. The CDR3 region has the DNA TGTGCCAGCAGCTTAATGTCAGGCGGATTTGAAGCTTTCTTT.